The clone carrying this T cell receptor beta chain turned up a few times. This entry belongs to a study of blood T cell repertoires in COVID-19. The overall study: Both acute and convalescent COVID-19 samples were obtained from the United States, Italy and Spain.

The protocol was immunoSEQ multiplex PCR, while the TCRdb copy is restricted to in-frame clones and leaves out a portion. The repertoire holds about 160,000 clones, with 80% to 85% as singletons. The sample taken for sequencing was peripheral blood. The origin of this receptor is a woman older than 75 with active or convalescent COVID-19.

The CDR3 DNA reads TGTGCCAGCAGCGTAACTAGCACAGATACGCAGTATTTT. Translation gives CASSVTSTDTQYF. J is TRBJ2-3 and V is TRBV9, with no clear D. Germline loops: CDR1 SGDLS, CDR2 YYNGEE. V lost 1 base and J lost 0, with 3 bases in between. The CDR3 extends over 13 amino acids.